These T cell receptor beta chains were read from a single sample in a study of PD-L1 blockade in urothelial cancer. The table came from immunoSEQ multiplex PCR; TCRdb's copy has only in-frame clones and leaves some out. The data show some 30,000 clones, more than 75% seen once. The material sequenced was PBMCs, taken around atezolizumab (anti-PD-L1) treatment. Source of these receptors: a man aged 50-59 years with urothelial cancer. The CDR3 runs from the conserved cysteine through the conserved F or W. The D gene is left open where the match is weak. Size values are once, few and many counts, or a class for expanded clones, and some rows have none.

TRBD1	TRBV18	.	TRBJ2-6	TGTGCCAGCTCAATAGCTAGGGGGCTCATCTCTGGGGCCAACGTCCTGACTTTC	CASSIARGLISGANVLTF
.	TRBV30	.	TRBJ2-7	TGTGCCTGGAGTGTATCGGGCAGGGAATACGAGCAGTACTTC	CAWSVSGREYEQYF
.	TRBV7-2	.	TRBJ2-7	TGTGCCAGCAGCACGGGCGGGACCTCCTACGAGCAGTACTTC	CASSTGGTSYEQYF
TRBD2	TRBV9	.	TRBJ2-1	TGTGCCAGCAGCGTTGGACTAGCTCAGGGTGAGCAGTTCTTC	CASSVGLAQGEQFF
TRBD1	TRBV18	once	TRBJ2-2	TGTGCCAGCTCGCAGGGACAGCCCTCGAACACCGGGGAGCTGTTTTTT	CASSQGQPSNTGELFF
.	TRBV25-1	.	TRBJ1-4	TGTGCCAGCAGGGGGGCGGGGGGAGGCGAAAAACTGTTTTTT	CASRGAGGGEKLFF
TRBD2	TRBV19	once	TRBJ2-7	TGTGCCAGTAGTAGGGGGACTAGCGGACGATCCTACGAGCAGTACTTC	CASSRGTSGRSYEQYF
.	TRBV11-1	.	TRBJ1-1	TGTGCCAGCAGCCGGGGGGGGATGGAGAACACTGAAGCTTTCTTT	CASSRGGMENTEAFF
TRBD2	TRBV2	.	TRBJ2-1	TGTGCCAGCAGTGTTCCCACTAGCGGCAGCTCCTACAATGAGCAGTTCTTC	CASSVPTSGSSYNEQFF
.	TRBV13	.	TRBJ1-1	TGTGCCAGCATATGGTCGCTGCCGGGTAGGGCTTTCTTT	CASIWSLPGRAFF
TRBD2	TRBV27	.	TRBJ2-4	TGTGCCAGCAGTTTATTTCCGGGAGGAGTCACCATTCAGTACTTC	CASSLFPGGVTIQYF
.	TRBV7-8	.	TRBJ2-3	TGTGCCAGCAGCGTAGGGGGGGGGAGCACAGATACGCAGTATTTT	CASSVGGGSTDTQYF
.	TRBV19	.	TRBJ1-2	TGTGCCAGTAGTACAACCGGGACACGGATTGGCTACACCTTC	CASSTTGTRIGYTF
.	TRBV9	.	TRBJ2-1	TGTGCCAGCAGCGTAGGTGGGGGGACTTACAATGAGCAGTTCTTC	CASSVGGGTYNEQFF
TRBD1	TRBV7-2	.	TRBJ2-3	TGTGCCAGCAGCCTCCGGGACAGGGCAAGGACAGATACGCAGTATTTT	CASSLRDRARTDTQYF
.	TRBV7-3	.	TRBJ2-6	TGTGCCAGCAGCCCCCAGTGGGTCAGCGGACGCGATGGGGCCAACGTCCTGACTTTC	CASSPQWVSGRDGANVLTF
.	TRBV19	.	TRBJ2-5	TGTGCCAGTAGTATGGGCAGGTACCAAGAGACCCAGTACTTC	CASSMGRYQETQYF
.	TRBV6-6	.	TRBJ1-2	TGTGCCAGCAGTTACATCCAGCTAGCTCCTTATGGCTACACCTTC	CASSYIQLAPYGYTF
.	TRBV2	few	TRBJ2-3	TGTGCCAGCAGTGAAGCGAGCCTCCCTACGTCAGATACGCAGTATTTT	CASSEASLPTSDTQYF
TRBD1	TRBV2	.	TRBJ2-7	TGTGCCACCATGGGGGGGACAGGGCCCCGATCCGAGCAGTACTTC	CATMGGTGPRSEQYF
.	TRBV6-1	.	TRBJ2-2	TGTGCCAGCAGTGAAGCCACAGGGAACACCGGGGAGCTGTTTTTT	CASSEATGNTGELFF
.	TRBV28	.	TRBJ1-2	TGTGCCAGCAGTTCAGGATATGGCTACACCTTC	CASSSGYGYTF
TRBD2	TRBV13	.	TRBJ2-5	TGTGCCAGCAGCTTGCGGGAGGTATGGGAGACCCAGTACTTC	CASSLREVWETQYF
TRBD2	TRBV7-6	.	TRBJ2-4	TGTGCCAGCAGCTTAGAAGCGACTAGCGGACCTAGTAGCTGGTACTTC	CASSLEATSGPSSWYF
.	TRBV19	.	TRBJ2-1	TGTGCCAGTAGTCCCTCCCGGGGGTCGGAGCAGTTCTTC	CASSPSRGSEQFF
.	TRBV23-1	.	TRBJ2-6	TGCGCCAGCAGTCAATCGTCAGGGTTGTACTCTGGGGCCAACGTCCTGACTTTC	CASSQSSGLYSGANVLTF
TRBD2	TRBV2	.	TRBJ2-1	TGTGCCAGCATTGGGACTAGCGGAGGGGAGCAGTTCTTC	CASIGTSGGEQFF
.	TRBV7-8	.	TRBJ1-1	TGTGCCAGCAGCCCAAGGCCAGGGTTAGACACTGAAGCTTTCTTT	CASSPRPGLDTEAFF
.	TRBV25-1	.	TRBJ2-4	TGTGCCAGCAGTGATTGGACAGACCAAAACATTCAGTACTTC	CASSDWTDQNIQYF